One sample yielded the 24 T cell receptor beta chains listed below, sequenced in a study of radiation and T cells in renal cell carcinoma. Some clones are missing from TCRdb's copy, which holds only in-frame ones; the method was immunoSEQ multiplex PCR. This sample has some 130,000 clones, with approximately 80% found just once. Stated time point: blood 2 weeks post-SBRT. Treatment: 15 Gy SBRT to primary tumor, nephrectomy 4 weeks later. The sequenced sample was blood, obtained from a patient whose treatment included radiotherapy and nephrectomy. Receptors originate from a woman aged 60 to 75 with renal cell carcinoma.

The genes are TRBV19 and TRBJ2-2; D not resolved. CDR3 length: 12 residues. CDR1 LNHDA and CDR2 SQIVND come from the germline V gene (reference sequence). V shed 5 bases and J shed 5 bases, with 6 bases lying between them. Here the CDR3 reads CASSVGTGELFF. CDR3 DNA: TGTGCCAGTAGTGTGGGGACCGGGGAGCTGTTTTTT.

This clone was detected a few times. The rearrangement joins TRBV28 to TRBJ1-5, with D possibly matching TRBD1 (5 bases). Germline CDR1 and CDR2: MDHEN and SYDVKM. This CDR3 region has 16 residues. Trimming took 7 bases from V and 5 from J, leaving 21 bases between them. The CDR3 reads CASNSVGREKDQPQHF. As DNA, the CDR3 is TGTGCCAGCAATTCGGTGGGCAGGGAAAAGGATCAGCCCCAGCATTTT.

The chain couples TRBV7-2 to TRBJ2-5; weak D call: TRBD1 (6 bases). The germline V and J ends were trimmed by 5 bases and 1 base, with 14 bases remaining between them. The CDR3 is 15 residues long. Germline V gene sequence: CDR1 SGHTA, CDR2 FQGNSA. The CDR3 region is CASSGWTESQETQYF. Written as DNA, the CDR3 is TGTGCCAGCAGCGGCTGGACAGAGAGCCAAGAGACCCAGTACTTC. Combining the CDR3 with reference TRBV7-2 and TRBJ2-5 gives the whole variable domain GAGVSQSPSNKVTEKGKDVELRCDPISGHTALYWYRQSLGQGLEFLIYFQGNSAPDKSGLPSDRFSAERTGGSVSTLTIQRTQQEDSAVYLCASSGWTESQETQYFGPGTRLLVL.

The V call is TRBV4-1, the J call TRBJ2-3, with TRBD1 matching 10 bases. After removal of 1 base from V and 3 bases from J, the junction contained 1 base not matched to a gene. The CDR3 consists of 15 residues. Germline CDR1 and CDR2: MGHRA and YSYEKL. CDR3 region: CASSQVGQGTDTQYF. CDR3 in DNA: TGCGCCAGCAGCCAAGTGGGACAGGGGACAGATACGCAGTATTTT.

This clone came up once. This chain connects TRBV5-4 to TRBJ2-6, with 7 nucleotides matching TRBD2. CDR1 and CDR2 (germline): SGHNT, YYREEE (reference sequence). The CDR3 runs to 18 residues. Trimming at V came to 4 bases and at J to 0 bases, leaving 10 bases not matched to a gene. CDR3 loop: CASSPGASGPSGANVLTF. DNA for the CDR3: TGTGCCAGCAGCCCCGGGGCTAGCGGCCCCTCTGGGGCCAACGTCCTGACTTTC.

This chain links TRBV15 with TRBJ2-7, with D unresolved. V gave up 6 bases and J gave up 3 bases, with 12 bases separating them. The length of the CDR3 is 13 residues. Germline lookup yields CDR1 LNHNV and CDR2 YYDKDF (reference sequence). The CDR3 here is CATRFPGYYEQYF. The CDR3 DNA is TGTGCCACCAGATTTCCAGGATACTACGAGCAGTACTTC.

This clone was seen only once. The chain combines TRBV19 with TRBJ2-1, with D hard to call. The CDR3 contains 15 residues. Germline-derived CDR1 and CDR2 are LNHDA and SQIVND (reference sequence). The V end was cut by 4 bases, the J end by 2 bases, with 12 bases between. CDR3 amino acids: CASSKATLTYNEQFF. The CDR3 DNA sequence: TGTGCCAGTAGTAAGGCGACCTTGACCTACAATGAGCAGTTCTTC.

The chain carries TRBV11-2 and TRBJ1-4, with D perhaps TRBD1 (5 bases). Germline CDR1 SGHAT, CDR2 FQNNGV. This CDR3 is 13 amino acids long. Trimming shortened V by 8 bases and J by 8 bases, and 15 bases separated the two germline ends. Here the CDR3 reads CASGRGTSEKLFF. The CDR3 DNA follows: TGTGCCAGCGGTAGGGGTACTAGCGAAAAACTGTTTTTT.

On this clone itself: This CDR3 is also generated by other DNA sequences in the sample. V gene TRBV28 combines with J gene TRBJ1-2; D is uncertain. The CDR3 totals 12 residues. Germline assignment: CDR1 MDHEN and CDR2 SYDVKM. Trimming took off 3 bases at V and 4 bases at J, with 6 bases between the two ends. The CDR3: CASSLYGYGYTF. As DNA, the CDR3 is TGTGCCAGCAGTTTGTATGGCTATGGCTACACCTTC.

The CDR3 nucleotides are TGTGCCAGCAGCCGCAGGACTAGCGGGAACACCGGGGAGCTGTTTTTT. Translation: CASSRRTSGNTGELFF. The rearrangement uses TRBV7-9 and TRBJ2-2; 10 bases are shared with TRBD2. The ends lost 5 bases at V and 1 base at J; junction bases unmatched: 4. This CDR3 comprises 16 residues. CDR1 and CDR2 (germline): SEHNR, FQNEAQ (reference sequence).

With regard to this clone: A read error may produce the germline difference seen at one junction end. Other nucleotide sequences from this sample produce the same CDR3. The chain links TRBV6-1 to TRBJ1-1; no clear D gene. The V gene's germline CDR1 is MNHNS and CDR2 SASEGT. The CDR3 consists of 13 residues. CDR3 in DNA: TGTGCCAGCAGCGTGGAGGTTTACACTGAGGCTTTCTTT. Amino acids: CASSVEVYTEAFF.

In nucleotides, the CDR3 is TGTGCCAGCAGCCCAAGGCAGTATGGCACTGAAGCTTTCTTT. Protein product: CASSPRQYGTEAFF. The chain combines TRBV5-4 with TRBJ1-1, with D unclear. There are 14 residues in the CDR3. Trimming pared 4 bases from V and 4 bases from J, leaving 14 bases between. Germline CDR1 reads SGHNT; CDR2 reads YYREEE (reference sequence).

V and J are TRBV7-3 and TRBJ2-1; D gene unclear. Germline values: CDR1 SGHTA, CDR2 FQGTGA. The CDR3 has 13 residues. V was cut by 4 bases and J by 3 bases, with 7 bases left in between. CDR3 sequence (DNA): TGTGCCAGCAGCTCCGATATCTACAATGAGCAGTTCTTC. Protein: CASSSDIYNEQFF.

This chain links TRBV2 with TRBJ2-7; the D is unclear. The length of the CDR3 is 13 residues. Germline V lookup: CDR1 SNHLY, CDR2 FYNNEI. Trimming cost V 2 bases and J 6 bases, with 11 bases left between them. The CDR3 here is CASSENASREQYF. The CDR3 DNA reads TGTGCCAGCAGTGAAAATGCATCCCGCGAGCAGTACTTC.

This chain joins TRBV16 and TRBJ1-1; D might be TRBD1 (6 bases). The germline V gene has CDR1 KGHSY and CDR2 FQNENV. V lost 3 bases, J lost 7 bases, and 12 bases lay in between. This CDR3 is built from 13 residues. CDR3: CASSQGATGEAFF. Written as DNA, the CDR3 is TGTGCCAGCAGCCAGGGGGCTACAGGTGAAGCTTTCTTT.

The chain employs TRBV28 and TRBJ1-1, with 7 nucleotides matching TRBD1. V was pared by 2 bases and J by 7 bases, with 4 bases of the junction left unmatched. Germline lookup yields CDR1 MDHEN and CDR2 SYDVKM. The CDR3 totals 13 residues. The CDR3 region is CASSLGTGVEAFF. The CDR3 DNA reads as TGTGCCAGCAGTTTAGGTACAGGGGTTGAAGCTTTCTTT.

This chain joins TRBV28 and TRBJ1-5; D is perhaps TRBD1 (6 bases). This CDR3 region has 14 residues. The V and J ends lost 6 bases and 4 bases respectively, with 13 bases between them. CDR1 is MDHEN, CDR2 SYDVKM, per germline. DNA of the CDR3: TGTGCCAGCAGAAGAGGGGGTTCGAATCAGCCCCAGCATTTT. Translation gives CASRRGGSNQPQHF.

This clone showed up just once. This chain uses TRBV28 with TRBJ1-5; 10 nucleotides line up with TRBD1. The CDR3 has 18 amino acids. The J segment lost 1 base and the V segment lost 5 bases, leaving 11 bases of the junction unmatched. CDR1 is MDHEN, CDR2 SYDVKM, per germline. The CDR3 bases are TGTGCCAGCAGTCGTCCGGGACAGGGGTGGGGAAGCAATCAGCCCCAGCATTTT. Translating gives CASSRPGQGWGSNQPQHF.

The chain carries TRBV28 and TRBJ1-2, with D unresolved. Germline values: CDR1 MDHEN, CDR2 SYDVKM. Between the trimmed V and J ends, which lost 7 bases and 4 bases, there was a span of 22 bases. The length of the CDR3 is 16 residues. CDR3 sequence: CASTRPATGPSYGYTF. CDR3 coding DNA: TGTGCCAGCACCCGCCCGGCAACGGGCCCAAGCTATGGCTACACCTTC.

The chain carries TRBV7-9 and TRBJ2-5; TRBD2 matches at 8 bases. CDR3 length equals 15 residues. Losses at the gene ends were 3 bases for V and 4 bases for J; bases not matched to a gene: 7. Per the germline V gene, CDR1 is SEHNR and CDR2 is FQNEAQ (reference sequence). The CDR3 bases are TGTGCCAGCAGCTTCGTTTCGGGAGGGGGAGAGACCCAGTACTTC. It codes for CASSFVSGGGETQYF.

The DNA for the CDR3 is TGTGCCAGCAGTATCCCCGTAGCGGGAGCGAGCAATGAGCAGTTCTTC. Translation: CASSIPVAGASNEQFF. This sequence joins TRBV27 and TRBJ2-1, with 9 bases lining up with TRBD2. V lost 5 bases and J lost 6; bases outside the gene matches: 11. Per the germline V gene, CDR1 is MNHEY and CDR2 is SMNVEV (reference sequence). The CDR3 is 16 residues long.

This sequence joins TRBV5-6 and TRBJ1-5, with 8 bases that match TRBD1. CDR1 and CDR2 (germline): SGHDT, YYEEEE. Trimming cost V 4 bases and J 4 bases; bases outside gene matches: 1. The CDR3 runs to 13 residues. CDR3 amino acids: CASSRTGNQPQHF. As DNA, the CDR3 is TGTGCCAGCAGCCGGACAGGGAATCAGCCCCAGCATTTT.

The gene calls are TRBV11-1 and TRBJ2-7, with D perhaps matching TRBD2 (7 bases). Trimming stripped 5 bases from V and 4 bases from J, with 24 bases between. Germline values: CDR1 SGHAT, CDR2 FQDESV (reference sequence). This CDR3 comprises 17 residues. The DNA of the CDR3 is TGTGCCAGCAGCACACCCACGGGGGGACATTTCTTTTACGAGCAGTACTTC. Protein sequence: CASSTPTGGHFFYEQYF.

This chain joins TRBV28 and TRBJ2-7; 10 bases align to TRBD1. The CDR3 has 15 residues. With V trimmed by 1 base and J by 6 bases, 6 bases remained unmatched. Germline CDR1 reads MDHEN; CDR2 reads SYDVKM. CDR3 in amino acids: CASSLYGQGVVEQYF. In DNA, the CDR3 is TGTGCCAGCAGTTTATATGGACAGGGGGTGGTCGAGCAGTACTTC.